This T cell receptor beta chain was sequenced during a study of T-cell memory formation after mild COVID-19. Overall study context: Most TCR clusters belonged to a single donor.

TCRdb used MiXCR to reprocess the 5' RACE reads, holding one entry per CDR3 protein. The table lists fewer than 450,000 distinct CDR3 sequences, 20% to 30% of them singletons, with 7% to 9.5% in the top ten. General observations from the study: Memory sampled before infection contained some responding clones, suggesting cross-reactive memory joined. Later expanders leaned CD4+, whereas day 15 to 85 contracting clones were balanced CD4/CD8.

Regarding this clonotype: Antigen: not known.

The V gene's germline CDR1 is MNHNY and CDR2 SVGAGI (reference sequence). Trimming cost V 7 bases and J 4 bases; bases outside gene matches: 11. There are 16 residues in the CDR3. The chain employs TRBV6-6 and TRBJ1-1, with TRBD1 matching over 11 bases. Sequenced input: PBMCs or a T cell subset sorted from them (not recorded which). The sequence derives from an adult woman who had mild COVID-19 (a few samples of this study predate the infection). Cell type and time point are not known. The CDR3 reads CASIQDRGRGGTEAFF. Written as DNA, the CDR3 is TGTGCCAGCATTCAGGACAGGGGGCGTGGGGGCACTGAAGCTTTCTTT.